This T cell receptor (beta chain) was recorded in a study of shared clonotypes between healthy human individuals. Study-level findings and limits: Donor scarcity curtailed the genetic and exposure-history diversity represented herein. Tissue TCR repertoires likely differ from these blood-only repertoires.

V lost 4 bases, J lost 1 base, and 10 bases lay in between. The length of the CDR3 is 14 residues. Germline-derived CDR1 and CDR2 are LGHNA and YSLEER. An even split of each subset's genomic DNA across several immunoSEQ plates was performed. TCRdb keeps only in-frame clones here, not all; method: immunoSEQ multiplex PCR. Among some 490,000 clones listed, approximately 81% were seen once. Concerning this clone itself: Antigen: not known. This is likely an artifact of a read error, given a far larger clone one base away.

Genomic DNA for unsorted samples was obtained from about 90 million PBMCs. Material for sequencing was PBMCs. The sequence came from a woman in her thirties or forties in good health. Some clones in this sample may be carry-over from other donors' samples. The chain has TRBV4-3 and TRBJ1-1; D gene ambiguous. CDR3 sequence (DNA): TGCGCCAGCAGCCTCACATGTGGGAACACTGAAGCTTTCTTT. Translating it yields CASSLTCGNTEAFF.